This TCR beta chain came from a study of T-cell memory formation after mild COVID-19. This clonotype has a count of ten or more. Its antigen is not known. Trimming shortened V by 3 bases and J by 4 bases, and 10 bases separated the two germline ends. This CDR3 has 14 residues. Overall study results and limits: In pre-infection memory, a portion of responding clones appeared, which suggested that cross-reactive memory joined.

TCR alpha and TCR beta cDNA libraries with sample barcodes and UMIs came from 5'RACE using constant-segment primers. In TCRdb, the 5' RACE reads were re-called with MiXCR into one record per CDR3 protein. In the table there are some 100,000 distinct CDR3 sequences, around 10% of which are singletons. Sequencing used PBMCs or a T cell subset sorted from them (not recorded which). The chain couples TRBV12-3 or TRBV12-4 to TRBJ2-1; D is unresolved. The receptor's source is a man aged 18 to 29 who had mild COVID-19 (a few samples of this study predate the infection). Cell type and time point are not known. Here the CDR3 reads CASSFRHLYNEQFF. DNA of the CDR3: TGTGCCAGCAGTTTCCGACATCTATACAATGAGCAGTTCTTC.